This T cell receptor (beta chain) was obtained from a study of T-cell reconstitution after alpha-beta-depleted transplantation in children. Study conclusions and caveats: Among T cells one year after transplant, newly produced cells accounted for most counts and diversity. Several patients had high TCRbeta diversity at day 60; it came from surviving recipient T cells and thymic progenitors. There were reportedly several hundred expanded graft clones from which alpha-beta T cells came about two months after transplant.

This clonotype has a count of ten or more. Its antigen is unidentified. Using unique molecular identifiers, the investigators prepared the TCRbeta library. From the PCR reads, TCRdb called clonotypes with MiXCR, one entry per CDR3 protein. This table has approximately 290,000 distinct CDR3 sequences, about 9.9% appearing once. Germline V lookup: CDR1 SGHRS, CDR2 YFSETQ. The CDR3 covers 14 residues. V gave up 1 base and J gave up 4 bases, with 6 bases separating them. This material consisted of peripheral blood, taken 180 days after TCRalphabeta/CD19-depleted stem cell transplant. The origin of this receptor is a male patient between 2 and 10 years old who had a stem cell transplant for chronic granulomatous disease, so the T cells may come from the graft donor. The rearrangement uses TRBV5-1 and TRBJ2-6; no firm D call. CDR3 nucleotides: TGCGCCAGCAGCTTGACCGGCGGGGCCAACGTCCTGACTTTC. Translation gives CASSLTGGANVLTF.